This is a list of T cell receptor beta chains from one sample in a study of blood T cell repertoires in COVID-19. Produced via immunoSEQ multiplex PCR; TCRdb's table is partial and in-frame only. Of under 250,000 clones listed, over 75% are singletons. Sequencing input: peripheral blood. The source of these receptors is a man under 40 who had recovered from COVID-19. CDR3s leave out the opening cysteine and the closing phenylalanine or tryptophan. The order of the fields is D gene, clone size, V gene, CDR3 protein. A D gene is named only where the DNA matches it firmly. Part of the rows lack a size; the others show once, few, many or a class for expanded clones.

>.|few|TRBV6-4
ASSPNSNQPQH
>.|.|TRBV10-3
AISEKRELNEQF
>TRBD1|.|TRBV13
ASSINRGGYYGYT
>.|.|TRBV11-2
ASSLYGGARTDTQY
>TRBD1|.|TRBV18
ASSPFVGQGMNTEAF
>TRBD1|.|TRBV2
ASRGDSGEAF
>TRBD2|once|TRBV6-5
ASSFRGGGETQY
>.|.|TRBV5-5
ASSSWTANTEAF
>.|.|TRBV28
ASSRGWTEAF
>TRBD2|.|TRBV10-1
ASRGGETQY
>TRBD1|many|TRBV19
ASSDRGDNSPLH
>.|.|TRBV28
ASTPPRRSYNSPLH
>.|.|TRBV5-6
ASSLVGQGAEAF
>.|.|TRBV18
ASSPGGGEQY
>.|.|TRBV11-2
ASRSLSQGSSYNSPLH
>.|.|TRBV6-5
ASSPRVGRTGTQY
>.|.|TRBV19
ASNPSPRGKLF
>.|.|TRBV9
ASSVEQEIGELF
>TRBD2|.|TRBV11-2
ASSFSGVDTQY